The subject of this entry is one T cell receptor (beta chain). This specimen comes from a study of blood T cell repertoires in COVID-19. At the level of the study: Acute and convalescent COVID-19 specimens originated in the United States, Italy and Spain. From T cells, B-cell-depleted T cells, or PBMCs came the material, which was cDNA or gDNA.

CDR3 length: 17 amino acids. Germline CDR1 reads SGHTA; CDR2 reads FQGNSA. J gave up 7 bases and V 1 base, and 11 bases lay outside the gene matches. Repertoires were generated with immunoSEQ multiplex PCR, while TCRdb's copy carries only in-frame clones and drops some. This table has about 93,000 clones, under 90% appearing once. The clonotype originates from a human donor with active COVID-19. The donor label of this sample is uncertain. Sequencing was performed on peripheral blood. The J gene is TRBJ1-3, the V gene TRBV7-2, with TRBD1 identical over 9 bases. The CDR3 reads CASSLEGQGSLWNTIYF. The CDR3 DNA reads TGTGCCAGCAGCTTAGAGGGACAGGGTTCACTTTGGAACACCATATATTTT.